One and the same sample provided the 28 T cell receptor beta chains below, sequenced in a study of low-dose radiotherapy and immunotherapy resistance in tumors. TRAV- and TRBV-specific primers primed first-strand cDNA, covering alpha and beta chains. TCR amplification used about 18 PCR cycles, a constant-region primer and a V-primer adapter. TCRdb reprocessed the reads with MiXCR, giving one entry per CDR3 protein. The sample yields under 20,000 distinct CDR3 sequences, roughly 70% seen once. Every receptor here comes from a human donor with advanced metastatic prostate, ovarian, gallbladder or colorectal cancer (not recorded which). This table probably holds off-target reads from a library built for another chain.

This clonotype was picked up a small number of times. The rearrangement uses TRBV7-2 and TRBJ1-3; D is uncertain. Trimming took off 1 base at V and 0 bases at J, with 10 bases between the two ends. This CDR3 is 16 amino acids long. CDR1 is SGHTA and CDR2 is FQGNSA in the germline V gene. The CDR3 sequence: CASSLGRASSGNTIYF. The CDR3 DNA reads TGTGCCAGCAGCTTAGGGAGGGCAAGCTCTGGAAACACCATATATTTT. Full variable domain (outside the CDR3, taken from reference TRBV7-2 and TRBJ1-3): GAGVSQSPSNKVTEKGKDVELRCDPISGHTALYWYRQSLGQGLEFLIYFQGNSAPDKSGLPSDRFSAERTGGSVSTLTIQRTQQEDSAVYLCASSLGRASSGNTIYFGEGSWLTVV.

V usage is TRBV28 and J usage is TRBJ1-5, with D unclear. Germline CDR1 MDHEN, CDR2 SYDVKM. The V end lost 8 bases, the J end lost 0 bases, and 8 bases lay between the germline ends. The CDR3 has 13 residues. The CDR3 DNA follows: TGTGCCAGCCTGGGGTATAGCAATCAGCCCCAGCATTTT. Its protein product is CASLGYSNQPQHF.

This rearrangement joins TRBV12-3 or TRBV12-4 to TRBJ2-5; D is perhaps TRBD1 (6 bases). The CDR3 consists of 11 residues. V gave up 8 bases and J gave up 5 bases, with 9 bases separating them. In DNA form, the CDR3 reads TGTGCCAGCTCTCAGGGGGAGACCCAGTACTTC. It codes for CASSQGETQYF.

The rearrangement uses TRBV18 and TRBJ2-3; D is ambiguous. Trimming shortened V by 4 bases and J by 0 bases, and 14 bases separated the two germline ends. This CDR3 spans 16 amino acids. Germline V gene lookup returns CDR1 KGHSH and CDR2 LQKENI. The CDR3 spells CASSLDLGPSTDTQYF. Written as DNA, the CDR3 is TGTGCCAGCTCACTTGATCTAGGCCCAAGCACAGATACGCAGTATTTT.

The J gene is TRBJ2-7, the V gene TRBV19; 9 bases map to TRBD1. The V and J ends lost 3 bases and 6 bases, in that order; junction bases with no gene match: 6. This CDR3 has 14 residues. Germline-derived CDR1 and CDR2 are LNHDA and SQIVND (reference sequence). CDR3 in DNA: TGTGCCAGTAGTATCCCCGGGACAGGGTTCGAGCAGTACTTC. This encodes CASSIPGTGFEQYF.

The V gene is TRBV19, the J gene TRBJ2-7; a weak D match, TRBD2 (5 bases). The V end lost 7 bases, the J end lost 2 bases, and 15 bases lay between the germline ends. The CDR3 is made up of 14 amino acids. CDR1 is LNHDA and CDR2 is SQIVND in the germline V gene (reference sequence). The CDR3 sequence: CASKVGGGTYEQYF. The CDR3 DNA reads as TGTGCCAGTAAAGTTGGCGGAGGAACCTACGAGCAGTACTTC.

The V call is TRBV10-3, the J call TRBJ2-3; D call uncertain. The CDR3 contains 15 residues. V dropped 3 bases and J dropped 4 bases, with 14 bases sitting between them. Germline CDR1 ENHRY, CDR2 SYGVKD. The CDR3 DNA reads as TGTGCCATCAGTGAAAGTGTGGGTGCTGCAGATACGCAGTATTTT. It encodes CAISESVGAADTQYF.

As regards this clonotype: The junction differs from germline at one of its ends, possibly a read error. The V gene is TRBV5-4, the J gene TRBJ2-7; D is unresolved. In germline, CDR1 is SGHNT, CDR2 YYREEE (reference sequence). CDR3 length: 12 residues. The chain's CDR3 is CASSLNSYEQHF. The DNA of the CDR3 is TGTGCCAGCAGCTTGAACTCCTACGAGCAGCACTTC.

This clonotype was detected a few times. The chain combines TRBV18 with TRBJ2-1, with 13 bases lining up with TRBD2. The V gene's germline CDR1 is KGHSH and CDR2 LQKENI. V shed 5 bases, J shed 2 bases, and the junction held 0 bases outside the gene matches. The CDR3 loop spans 15 amino acids. The CDR3, as DNA: TGTGCCAGCTCAGGGACTAGCGGGACCTACAATGAGCAGTTCTTC. Translation: CASSGTSGTYNEQFF.

The chain combines TRBV18 with TRBJ2-4; 8 bases are a match to TRBD1. The V and J ends lost 3 bases and 5 bases, in that order; junction bases with no gene match: 3. Germline CDR1 and CDR2: KGHSH and LQKENI. There are 14 residues in the CDR3. The CDR3 here is CASSPRQGQNIQYF. The CDR3 nucleotides are TGTGCCAGCTCACCCCGACAGGGGCAAAACATTCAGTACTTC.

This chain connects TRBV15 to TRBJ1-6, with unresolved D. The germline V gene encodes CDR1 LNHNV and CDR2 YYDKDF (reference sequence). V was pared by 0 bases and J by 7 bases, with 7 bases between. The CDR3 has 14 amino acids. As DNA, the CDR3 is TGTGCCACCAGCAGAGATGGGCCCAATTCACCCCTCCACTTT. The encoded protein is CATSRDGPNSPLHF.

Regarding this clonotype: One end of the junction is discordant with germline, which a read error may explain. The chain employs TRBV13 and TRBJ1-6; no firm D call. Germline V lookup: CDR1 PRHDT, CDR2 FYEKMQ (reference sequence). The CDR3 runs 12 residues. CDR3 protein: CALTRLAGKSTF. The CDR3, as DNA: TGTGCTCTGACCCGACTGGCAGGCAAATCAACCTTT.

The rearrangement links TRBV28 to TRBJ2-1; no clear D gene. The V gene's germline CDR1 is MDHEN and CDR2 SYDVKM. The V end was cut by 1 base, the J end by 13 bases, with 14 bases between. CDR3 length: 13 residues. CDR3 nucleotide sequence: TGTGCCAGCAGTTTATTGACGCCACAAATACAGTTCTTC. It codes for CASSLLTPQIQFF.

The chain employs TRBV6-2 or TRBV6-3 and TRBJ1-1, with TRBD1 identical over 7 bases. Trimming cost V 8 bases and J 6 bases; bases outside gene matches: 9. The CDR3 extends over 13 amino acids. Germline values: CDR1 MNHEY, CDR2 SVGEGT. The CDR3 here is CASRNRGGPEAFF. The CDR3 nucleotides read TGTGCCAGCCGAAACAGGGGAGGGCCTGAAGCTTTCTTT.

This chain links TRBV20-1 with TRBJ2-3, with TRBD2 matching over 12 bases. This CDR3 is 16 amino acids long. V dropped 3 bases and J dropped 3; count of bases not matched to a gene: 7. The germline V gene encodes CDR1 DFQATT and CDR2 SNEGSKA (reference sequence). The CDR3 DNA reads TGCAGTGCTAGTAGGTCCGGGACTAGCGGGACAGATACGCAGTATTTT. Translated: CSASRSGTSGTDTQYF.

The CDR3 reads CASSYEPNYGYTF. In nucleotides, the CDR3 is TGTGCCAGCAGTTACGAACCAAACTATGGCTACACCTTC. The chain is built from TRBV6-6 and TRBJ1-2, with no clear D. The V gene lost 2 bases and the J gene lost 2 bases, with 6 bases spanning the gap. The V gene's germline CDR1 is MNHNY and CDR2 SVGAGI (reference sequence). The CDR3 consists of 13 residues.

The chain couples TRBV7-2 to TRBJ2-1; no reliable D call. In germline, CDR1 is SGHTA, CDR2 FQGNSA. This CDR3 is 13 amino acids long. V was trimmed by 8 bases and J by 15 bases, leaving 23 bases between them. The CDR3 is CASAERLPSSRFF. In DNA form, the CDR3 reads TGTGCCAGCGCGGAGAGGCTACCCTCCTCGCGGTTCTTC. The full variable domain, in which reference TRBV7-2 and TRBJ2-1 provide the parts outside the CDR3, is GAGVSQSPSNKVTEKGKDVELRCDPISGHTALYWYRQSLGQGLEFLIYFQGNSAPDKSGLPSDRFSAERTGGSVSTLTIQRTQQEDSAVYLCASAERLPSSRFFGPGTRLTVL.

The J gene is TRBJ2-1, the V gene TRBV6-2 or TRBV6-3; 9 bases match TRBD1. This CDR3 is 15 amino acids long. The trim removed 6 bases at V and 4 bases at J, leaving 7 bases unmatched. Germline loops: CDR1 MNHEY, CDR2 SVGEGT. The CDR3 DNA reads TGTGCCAGCAGAAGCTGGGACAGGGCTTACAATGAGCAGTTCTTC. It is translated as CASRSWDRAYNEQFF.

The chain joins TRBV29-1 to TRBJ2-1; TRBD2 matches 16 bases. With V trimmed by 0 bases and J by 9 bases, 5 bases remained unmatched. CDR1 is SQVTM, CDR2 ANQGSEA, per germline. This CDR3 has 16 amino acids. The CDR3 protein is CSVEDRGLAGGSEQFF. CDR3 coding DNA: TGCAGCGTTGAAGATCGGGGACTAGCGGGAGGGAGTGAGCAGTTCTTC.

Only one count was recorded for this clonotype. The V gene is TRBV20-1, the J gene TRBJ2-5, with D tentatively TRBD2 (5 bases). CDR1 is DFQATT, CDR2 SNEGSKA, per germline (reference sequence). V gave up 3 bases and J gave up 4 bases, with 21 bases separating them. The CDR3 has 16 amino acids. In DNA, the CDR3 is TGCAGTGCTAGGGGTCGGCCACTCGGAGGTGTAGAGACCCAGTACTTC. Protein product: CSARGRPLGGVETQYF.

The chain has TRBV15 and TRBJ2-7, with D unresolved. CDR1 and CDR2 from the germline V gene are LNHNV and YYDKDF (reference sequence). V was shortened by 0 bases and J by 6 bases, with 12 bases between the two germline ends. The CDR3 runs to 14 residues. The CDR3 sequence is CATSRDNTYPEQYF. CDR3 nucleotides: TGTGCCACCAGCAGAGATAATACTTACCCCGAGCAGTACTTC.

This clonotype was found a few times. The chain couples TRBV29-1 to TRBJ2-5; D remains ambiguous. The CDR3 extends over 12 amino acids. The V end lost 2 bases, the J end lost 0 bases, and 4 bases lay between the germline ends. Germline-derived CDR1 and CDR2 are SQVTM and ANQGSEA. The CDR3 bases are TGCAGCGTTGAACAGAACCAAGAGACCCAGTACTTC. It encodes CSVEQNQETQYF.

The chain employs TRBV28 and TRBJ2-7, with a possible D match to TRBD2 (5 bases). The CDR3 runs 14 residues. Trimming cost V 3 bases and J 2 bases, with 11 bases left between them. Germline CDR1 reads MDHEN; CDR2 reads SYDVKM. The CDR3 bases are TGTGCCAGCAGTTTTATGGGAGCTACCTACGAGCAGTACTTC. Its translation is CASSFMGATYEQYF.

A few counts support this clonotype. The chain recombines TRBV28 with TRBJ2-3; 8 positions agree with TRBD1. J was trimmed by 4 bases and V by 5 bases; bases with no gene match: 11. This CDR3 is built from 16 residues. CDR1 MDHEN and CDR2 SYDVKM come from the germline V gene. The CDR3 protein is CASSPRQGKSADTQYF. In DNA form, the CDR3 reads TGTGCCAGCAGTCCCCGACAGGGGAAGAGCGCAGATACGCAGTATTTT.

This sequence joins TRBV28 and TRBJ2-1; 12 nucleotides align to TRBD1. Per the germline V gene, CDR1 is MDHEN and CDR2 is SYDVKM. After removal of 3 bases from V and 10 bases from J, the junction contained 7 bases not matched to a gene. The CDR3 totals 15 residues. The CDR3 coding sequence is TGTGCCAGCAGTTTTGAGGGACAGGGGGCTAAGGAGCAGTTCTTC. Translating it yields CASSFEGQGAKEQFF. Based on the CDR3 plus reference TRBV28 and TRBJ2-1, the full variable domain is DVKVTQSSRYLVKRTGEKVFLECVQDMDHENMFWYRQDPGLGLRLIYFSYDVKMKEKGDIPEGYSVSREKKERFSLILESASTNQTSMYLCASSFEGQGAKEQFFGPGTRLTVL.

The gene calls are TRBV28 and TRBJ2-7, with no clear D. The CDR3 covers 13 residues. Germline V gives CDR1 MDHEN, CDR2 SYDVKM. V lost 2 bases to trimming and J lost 4 bases, with 9 bases between them. CDR3 sequence: CASSLAAGYEQYF. The CDR3 region has the DNA TGTGCCAGCAGTTTAGCTGCTGGATACGAGCAGTACTTC.

J is TRBJ2-1 and V is TRBV5-1; 15 bases match TRBD2. Germline V gives CDR1 SGHRS, CDR2 YFSETQ. The length of the CDR3 is 17 residues. V gave up 4 bases and J gave up 2 bases; unmatched junction bases: 4. The CDR3 spells CASSLGLAGGAYNEQFF. DNA for the CDR3: TGCGCCAGCAGCCTGGGACTAGCGGGGGGAGCCTACAATGAGCAGTTCTTC.

V and J are TRBV6-8 and TRBJ1-1; 7 nucleotides match TRBD1. CDR1 and CDR2 from the germline V gene are MNHGY and SAAAGT. Unmatched junction bases numbered 10, after V lost 6 bases and J lost 0 bases. This CDR3 spans 16 amino acids. CDR3 DNA sequence: TGTGCCAGCAGGGAATCAAGGGGGCGGTTGAACACTGAAGCTTTCTTT. Amino acids: CASRESRGRLNTEAFF.